This T cell receptor beta chain came from a study of T cell responses to AZD1222 COVID-19 vaccine. In the case of this clone: Its antigen is unidentified. Distinct nucleotide sequences in the sample also encode this CDR3.

The repertoire was sequenced with immunoSEQ multiplex PCR; TCRdb's copy has only in-frame clones and lacks some. The data contain around 66,000 clones, roughly 78% of them singletons. The germline V gene has CDR1 SGHTA and CDR2 FQGNSA. V lost 1 base, J lost 8 bases, and 8 bases lay in between. This CDR3 is built from 12 residues. General study findings and limits: Sampled repertoires all dated from after the peak T cell response. Among the donors, most were white British and more were female, and clonal diversity was possibly underestimated. Close to half of spike-specific TCRs reportedly recognize unmutated variant regions. CD4 TCRs associated with vaccination spanned spike, dominating at 160-218 and 743-854.

The material was peripheral blood, obtained on day 0 of MenACWY control vaccination. V usage is TRBV7-2 and J usage is TRBJ1-2; the D is unclear. This receptor was taken from an adult in good health. CDR3 in DNA: TGTGCCAGCAGCTTAGGGAAGGGAGGCTACACCTTC. It specifies CASSLGKGGYTF.